This is a list of T cell receptor beta chains from one sample in a study of blood T cells in healthy people across ages. Using its own MiXCR run on the 5' RACE reads, TCRdb lists one record per CDR3 protein. Of a few hundred thousand distinct CDR3 sequences listed, roughly 26% are singletons. Sequenced sample: blood. All receptors derive from a woman in her 70s in good health. CDR3s include the opening cysteine and the closing phenylalanine or tryptophan. The order of the fields is J gene, clone size, V gene, D gene, CDR3 protein, CDR3 DNA. A D gene is named only where the DNA matches it firmly. Clone size, where shown, is once, few, many, or a class for clones that have expanded.

J: TRBJ2-1; size: -; V: TRBV6-2/TRBV6-3; D: TRBD2; CDR3: CASSPPPGGGNNEQFF; DNA: TGTGCCAGCAGCCCACCACCGGGGGGAGGCAACAATGAGCAGTTCTTC
J: TRBJ1-1; size: few; V: TRBV5-1; D: -; CDR3: CASSSGAGFEAFF; DNA: TGCGCCAGCAGCAGTGGGGCGGGCTTCGAAGCTTTCTTT
J: TRBJ2-5; size: few; V: TRBV7-6; D: TRBD1; CDR3: CASSLAHGQASETQYF; DNA: TGTGCCAGCAGCTTAGCGCACGGACAGGCCTCGGAGACCCAGTACTTC
J: TRBJ2-2; size: -; V: TRBV3-1; D: -; CDR3: CASSQGTARELFF; DNA: TGTGCCAGCAGCCAAGGGACAGCCCGGGAGCTGTTTTTT
J: TRBJ1-4; size: -; V: TRBV5-1; D: -; CDR3: CASSLAGTRNEKLFF; DNA: TGCGCCAGCAGCTTGGCGGGGACAAGAAATGAAAAACTGTTTTTT
J: TRBJ2-5; size: -; V: TRBV7-2; D: -; CDR3: CASSLAGSETRYF; DNA: TGTGCCAGCAGCTTAGCCGGCTCGGAGACCCGGTACTTC
J: TRBJ2-3; size: -; V: TRBV7-2; D: TRBD2; CDR3: CASRSAGGRTDTQYF; DNA: TGCGCCAGCAGGAGTGCGGGAGGCAGGACAGATACGCAGTATTTT
J: TRBJ2-5; size: few; V: TRBV20-1; D: -; CDR3: CSARLLGETQYF; DNA: TGCAGTGCTAGACTTTTAGGAGAGACCCAGTACTTC
J: TRBJ2-3; size: -; V: TRBV7-2; D: -; CDR3: CASSFGLPSTDTQYF; DNA: TGTGCCAGCAGCTTCGGACTTCCTAGCACAGATACGCAGTATTTT
J: TRBJ2-3; size: -; V: TRBV5-1; D: -; CDR3: CASMEGDRSTDTQYF; DNA: TGCGCCAGCATGGAGGGAGACCGAAGCACAGATACGCAGTATTTT